A selection of T cell receptor beta chains follows, all from one sample in a study of T-cell reconstitution after alpha-beta-depleted transplantation in children. Each CDR3 protein gets one entry after TCRdb re-called the PCR reads with MiXCR. This sample has over 100,000 distinct CDR3 sequences; roughly 7.2% occur once, and the top ten carry over 15%. Here the sequenced sample was PBMCs, taken before TCRalphabeta/CD19-depleted stem cell transplant. The receptors originated from a boy younger than 10 with acute lymphoblastic leukemia, due to receive a stem cell transplant. The CDR3 runs from the conserved cysteine through the conserved F or W. D genes are given only for firm matches.

NA | TRBJ2-2 | TRBV7-2 | CASSLGQALLPGELFF
TRBD2 | TRBJ2-5 | TRBV20-1 | CSVASGGAQETQYF
NA | TRBJ1-2 | TRBV12-3/TRBV12-4 | CASSLTSAPANYGYTF
NA | TRBJ1-1 | TRBV27 | CASSRDWESTEAFF
NA | TRBJ2-3 | TRBV12-3/TRBV12-4 | CASSSPGEHTDTQYF
TRBD1 | TRBJ2-7 | TRBV6-1 | CASSPNTGGALYEQYF
NA | TRBJ2-7 | TRBV4-1 | CASSQVPYEQYF
TRBD2 | TRBJ2-7 | TRBV7-2 | CASSSVAGGNYEQYF
NA | TRBJ1-1 | TRBV4-2 | CASSQDYRENTEAFF
NA | TRBJ2-7 | TRBV6-2/TRBV6-3 | CASSPDGGSYEQYF
TRBD1 | TRBJ2-7 | TRBV20-1 | CSANPGQGYEQYF
TRBD2 | TRBJ2-5 | TRBV6-5 | CASSYMTPGGETQYF
NA | TRBJ1-2 | TRBV2 | CASSEWAAGEGYGYTF
NA | TRBJ1-2 | TRBV18 | CASSGRERQNGYTF
TRBD2 | TRBJ2-3 | TRBV7-6 | CASSFGLAGVDTQYF
TRBD2 | TRBJ2-1 | TRBV12-3/TRBV12-4 | CASSPPEVSGGDEQFF
TRBD2 | TRBJ2-3 | TRBV10-2 | CASTGTSGAHNTDTQYF
TRBD2 | TRBJ2-3 | TRBV28 | CASSLSGGGGATDTQYF
NA | TRBJ2-1 | TRBV27 | CASSFRGAGWEQFF
TRBD1 | TRBJ1-1 | TRBV20-1 | CSARDLRGPGGMNTEAFF
NA | TRBJ1-1 | TRBV6-2/TRBV6-3 | CASSYEIVGGLSGTEAFF
NA | TRBJ2-3 | TRBV20-1 | CSADGRDESTDTQYF
NA | TRBJ1-1 | TRBV6-5 | CASSSPGGYTEAFF
TRBD1 | TRBJ2-4 | TRBV20-1 | CSAPYRLTGLGDIQYF
NA | TRBJ2-2 | TRBV5-1 | CASSPSGTGELFF
TRBD1 | TRBJ1-4 | TRBV20-1 | CSANDRVAAGLFF
TRBD2 | TRBJ2-5 | TRBV20-1 | CSAPSSGVIQETQYF
NA | TRBJ2-3 | TRBV19 | CASSTADSHLTDTQYF
TRBD1 | TRBJ2-7 | TRBV7-2 | CASSLFPGQGGEQYF
NA | TRBJ2-6 | TRBV11-2 | CASSLHRVGANVLTF
NA | TRBJ2-3 | TRBV7-3 | CASSFRSYTDTQYF
NA | TRBJ2-2 | TRBV5-1 | CASRKLPENTGELFF
TRBD1 | TRBJ1-6 | TRBV11-2 | CASSLDFWQGVDSPLHF
TRBD1 | TRBJ1-2 | TRBV4-1 | CASTPIRTGGSYGYTF
NA | TRBJ1-4 | TRBV7-2 | CASSLIPATNEKLFF
TRBD2 | TRBJ2-5 | TRBV20-1 | CSARLQRGGPWETQYF
NA | TRBJ2-4 | TRBV7-2 | CVSSLSGYKGAKNIQYF
NA | TRBJ2-7 | TRBV20-1 | CSATDRGSYEQYF
TRBD1 | TRBJ1-1 | TRBV9 | CASSTLTGAGAFF
NA | TRBJ2-7 | TRBV3-1 | CASSQVGFDEQYF
NA | TRBJ2-1 | TRBV6-5 | CAIRLANVANEQFF
NA | TRBJ2-3 | TRBV5-6 | CASSLAGGVPGDTQYF
TRBD2 | TRBJ2-1 | TRBV4-2 | CASSQIVLAGGRTEQFF
TRBD2 | TRBJ2-2 | TRBV7-6 | CASSLAPRGGTTGELFF
NA | TRBJ1-4 | TRBV20-1 | CSARDAGNEKLFF
NA | TRBJ2-7 | TRBV27 | CASRSPGAGAYF
TRBD2 | TRBJ2-3 | TRBV5-6 | CASSPLAAREGTQYF
NA | TRBJ2-7 | TRBV4-3 | CASSQGSRAYEQYF
NA | TRBJ2-1 | TRBV4-3 | CASSPGPAVDEQFF
TRBD2 | TRBJ2-7 | TRBV11-1 | CASSSTTRASGSIGEQYF
TRBD1 | TRBJ2-7 | TRBV20-1 | CSATTRQGTYEQYF
TRBD2 | TRBJ2-2 | TRBV9 | CASSVAGGNTGELFF
TRBD1 | TRBJ2-1 | TRBV12-3/TRBV12-4 | CASGSDRGGQFF
TRBD1 | TRBJ1-3 | TRBV7-9 | CASSLDRDSGNTIYF
NA | TRBJ1-2 | TRBV2 | CASSDAGVNGYTF